This T cell receptor (beta chain) was sequenced during a study of T cells after yellow fever vaccination. About the research overall: Low-cell-number fractions were prepared with SMART-Seq v4 Ultra Low Input. Study-level points and caveats: FACS-sorted repertoires could harbor abundant contaminating bulk-population clonotypes.

TCRdb reprocessed the 5' RACE reads via MiXCR and lists one record per CDR3 protein. The top ten hold about 0.73% of the sample, which has over 110,000 distinct CDR3 sequences, roughly 8% seen once. The germline V gene encodes CDR1 MDHEN and CDR2 SYDVKM. The V end was cut by 5 bases, the J end by 2 bases, with 16 bases between. CDR3 length: 15 residues. Of note for this clonotype: Its specificity is not known.

The V call is TRBV28, the J call TRBJ2-7; D may be TRBD2 (6 bases). The starting material was CD4+ T cells sorted from PBMCs, obtained 5 days after the yellow fever booster vaccination. The receptor's source is a man aged 25-40 years who received the YFV17D yellow fever vaccine. The CDR3 nucleotides read TGTGCCAGCAGTACTTCTACGGGAGTACCCTACGAGCAGTACTTC. Its translation: CASSTSTGVPYEQYF.